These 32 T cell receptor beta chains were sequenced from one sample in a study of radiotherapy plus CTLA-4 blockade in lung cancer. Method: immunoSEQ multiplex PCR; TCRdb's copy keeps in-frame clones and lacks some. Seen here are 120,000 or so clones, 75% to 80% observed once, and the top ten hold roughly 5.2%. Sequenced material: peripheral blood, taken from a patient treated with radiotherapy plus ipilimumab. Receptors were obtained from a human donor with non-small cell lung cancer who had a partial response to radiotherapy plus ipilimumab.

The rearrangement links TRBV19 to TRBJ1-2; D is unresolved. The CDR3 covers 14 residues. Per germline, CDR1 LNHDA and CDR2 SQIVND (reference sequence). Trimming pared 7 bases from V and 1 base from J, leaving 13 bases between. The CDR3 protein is CASNLANSNYGYTF. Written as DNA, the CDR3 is TGTGCCAGTAATCTTGCGAACAGTAACTATGGCTACACCTTC.

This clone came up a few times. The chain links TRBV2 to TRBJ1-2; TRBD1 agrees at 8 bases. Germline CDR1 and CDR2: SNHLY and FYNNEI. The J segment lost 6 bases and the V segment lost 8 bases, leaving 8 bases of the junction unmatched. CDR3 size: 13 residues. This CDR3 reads CASEGQVSHGYTF. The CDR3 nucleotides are TGTGCCAGCGAGGGACAGGTCTCACATGGCTACACCTTC.

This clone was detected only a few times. The CDR3 reads CAITSGGYNEQFF. CDR3 nucleotide sequence: TGTGCCATCACCTCCGGCGGGTACAATGAGCAGTTCTTC. The rearrangement uses TRBV10-3 and TRBJ2-1; possible D gene TRBD2, 5 bases. The CDR3 is 13 amino acids. V lost 7 bases to trimming and J lost 4 bases, with 11 bases between them. Germline-derived CDR1 and CDR2 are ENHRY and SYGVKD.

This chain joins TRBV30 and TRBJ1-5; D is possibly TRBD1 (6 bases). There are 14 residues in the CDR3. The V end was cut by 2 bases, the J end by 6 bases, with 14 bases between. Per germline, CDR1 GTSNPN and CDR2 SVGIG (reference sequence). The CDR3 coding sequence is TGTGCCTGGAGTACGGGGGGCGGGGGTCAGCCCCAGCATTTT. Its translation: CAWSTGGGGQPQHF.

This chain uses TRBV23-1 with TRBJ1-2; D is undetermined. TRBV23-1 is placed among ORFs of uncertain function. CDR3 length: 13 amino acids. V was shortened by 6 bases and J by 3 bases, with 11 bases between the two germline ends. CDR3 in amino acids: CASSQREDYGYTF. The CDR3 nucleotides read TGCGCCAGCAGCCAAAGAGAGGACTATGGCTACACCTTC.

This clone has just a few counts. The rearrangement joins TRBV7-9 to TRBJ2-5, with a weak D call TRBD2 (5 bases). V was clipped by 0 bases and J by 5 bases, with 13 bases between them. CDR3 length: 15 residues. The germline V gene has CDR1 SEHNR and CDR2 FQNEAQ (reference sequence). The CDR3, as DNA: TGTGCCAGCAGCTTAGCGCGTGCGGGTGGGGAGACCCAGTACTTC. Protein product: CASSLARAGGETQYF.

CDR3 in amino acids: CASSPRGPSSGNTIYF. The CDR3 DNA sequence: TGTGCCAGCAGTCCCAGGGGGCCGAGCTCTGGAAACACCATATATTTT. This rearrangement joins TRBV6-6 to TRBJ1-3, with 8 bases fitting TRBD1. The CDR3 length is 16 residues. CDR1 MNHNY and CDR2 SVGAGI come from the germline V gene (reference sequence). With 5 bases clipped from V and 0 bases from J, the junction kept 6 bases outside the gene matches.

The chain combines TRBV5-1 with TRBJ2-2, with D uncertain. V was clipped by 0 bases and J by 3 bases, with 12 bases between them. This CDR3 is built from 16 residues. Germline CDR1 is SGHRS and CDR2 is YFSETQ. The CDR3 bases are TGCGCCAGCAGCTTGGGGAGAAGCAGCGACACCGGGGAGCTGTTTTTT. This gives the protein CASSLGRSSDTGELFF.

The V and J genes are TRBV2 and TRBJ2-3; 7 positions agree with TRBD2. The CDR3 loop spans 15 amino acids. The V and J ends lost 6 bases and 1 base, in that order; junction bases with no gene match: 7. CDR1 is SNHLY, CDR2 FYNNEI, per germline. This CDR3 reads CASRAGLGGTDTQYF. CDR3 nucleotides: TGTGCCAGCAGGGCAGGACTAGGGGGCACAGATACGCAGTATTTT.

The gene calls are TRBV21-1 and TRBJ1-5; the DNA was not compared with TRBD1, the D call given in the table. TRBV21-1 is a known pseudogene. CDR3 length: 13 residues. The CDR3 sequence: CASRFRPNQPQHF. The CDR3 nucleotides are TGTGCCAGCAGGTTCAGGCCTAATCAGCCCCAGCATTTT.

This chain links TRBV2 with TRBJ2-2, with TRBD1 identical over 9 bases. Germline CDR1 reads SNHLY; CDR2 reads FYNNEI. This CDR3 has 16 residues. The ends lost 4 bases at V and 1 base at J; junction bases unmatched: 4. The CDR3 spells CASSGGTGKNTGELFF. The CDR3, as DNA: TGTGCCAGCAGTGGGGGGACAGGGAAGAACACCGGGGAGCTGTTTTTT.

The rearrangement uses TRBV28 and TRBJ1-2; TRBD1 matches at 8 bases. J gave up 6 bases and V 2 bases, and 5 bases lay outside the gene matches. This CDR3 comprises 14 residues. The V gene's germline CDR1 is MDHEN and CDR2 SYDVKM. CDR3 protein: CASSLPLTGDGYTF. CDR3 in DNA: TGTGCCAGCAGTTTACCCCTGACAGGGGATGGCTACACCTTC.

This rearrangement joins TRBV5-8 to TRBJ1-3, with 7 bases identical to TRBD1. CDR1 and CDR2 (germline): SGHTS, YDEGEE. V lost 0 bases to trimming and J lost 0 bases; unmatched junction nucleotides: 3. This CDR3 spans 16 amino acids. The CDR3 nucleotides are TGTGCCAGCAGCTTGGTGGACAGGCTCTCTGGAAACACCATATATTTT. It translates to CASSLVDRLSGNTIYF.

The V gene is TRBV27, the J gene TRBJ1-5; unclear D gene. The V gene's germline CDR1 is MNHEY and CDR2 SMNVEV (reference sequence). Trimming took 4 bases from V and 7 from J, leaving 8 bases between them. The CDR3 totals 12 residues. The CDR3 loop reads CASSCPRQPQHF. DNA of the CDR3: TGTGCCAGCAGTTGCCCCAGGCAGCCCCAGCATTTT.

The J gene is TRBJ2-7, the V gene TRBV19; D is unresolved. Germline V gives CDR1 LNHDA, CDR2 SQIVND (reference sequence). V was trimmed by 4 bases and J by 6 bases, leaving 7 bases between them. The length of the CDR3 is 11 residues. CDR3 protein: CASSTGSEQYF. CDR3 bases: TGTGCCAGTAGTACAGGTAGCGAGCAGTACTTC.

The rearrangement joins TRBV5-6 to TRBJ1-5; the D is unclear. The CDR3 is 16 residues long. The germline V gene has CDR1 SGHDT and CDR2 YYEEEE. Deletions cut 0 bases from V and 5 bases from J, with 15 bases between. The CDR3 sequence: CASSLGGPDPHQPQHF. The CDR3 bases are TGTGCCAGCAGCTTGGGCGGGCCGGACCCGCATCAGCCCCAGCATTTT.

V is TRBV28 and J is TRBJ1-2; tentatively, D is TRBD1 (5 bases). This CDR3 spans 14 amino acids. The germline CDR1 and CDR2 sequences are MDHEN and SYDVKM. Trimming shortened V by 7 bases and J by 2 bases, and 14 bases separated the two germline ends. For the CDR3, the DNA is TGTGCCAGCATCAAAGAGGGGAGGAACTATGGCTACACCTTC. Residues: CASIKEGRNYGYTF.

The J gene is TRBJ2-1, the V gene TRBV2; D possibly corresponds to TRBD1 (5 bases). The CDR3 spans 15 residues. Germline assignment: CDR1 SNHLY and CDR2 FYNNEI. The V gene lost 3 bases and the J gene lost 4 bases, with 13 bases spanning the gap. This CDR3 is CASSDGVRAYNEQFF. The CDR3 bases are TGTGCCAGCAGTGATGGGGTCAGGGCATACAATGAGCAGTTCTTC.

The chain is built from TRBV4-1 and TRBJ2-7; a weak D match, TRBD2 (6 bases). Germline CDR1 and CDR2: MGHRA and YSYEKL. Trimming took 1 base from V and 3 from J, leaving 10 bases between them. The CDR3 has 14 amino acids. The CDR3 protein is CASSQGPSDYEQYF. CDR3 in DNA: TGCGCCAGCAGCCAAGGCCCTAGCGACTACGAGCAGTACTTC.

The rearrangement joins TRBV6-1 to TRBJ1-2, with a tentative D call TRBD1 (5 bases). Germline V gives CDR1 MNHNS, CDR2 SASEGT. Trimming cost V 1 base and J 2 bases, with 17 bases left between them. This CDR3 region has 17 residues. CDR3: CASSEEGSAERNYGYTF. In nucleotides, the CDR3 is TGTGCCAGCAGTGAAGAGGGGTCGGCAGAACGGAACTATGGCTACACCTTC.

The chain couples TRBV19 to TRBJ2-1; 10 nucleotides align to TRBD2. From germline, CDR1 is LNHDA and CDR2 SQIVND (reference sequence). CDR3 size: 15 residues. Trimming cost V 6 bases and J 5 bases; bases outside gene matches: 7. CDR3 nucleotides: TGTGCCAGTAGCTATCTAGCGGGAGCAGACAATGAGCAGTTCTTC. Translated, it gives CASSYLAGADNEQFF.

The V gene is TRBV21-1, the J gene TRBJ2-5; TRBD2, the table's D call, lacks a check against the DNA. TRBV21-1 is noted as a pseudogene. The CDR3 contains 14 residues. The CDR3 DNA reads TGTGCCAGCACACGGACTAGCTCGCAGGAGACCCAGTACTTC. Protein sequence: CASTRTSSQETQYF.

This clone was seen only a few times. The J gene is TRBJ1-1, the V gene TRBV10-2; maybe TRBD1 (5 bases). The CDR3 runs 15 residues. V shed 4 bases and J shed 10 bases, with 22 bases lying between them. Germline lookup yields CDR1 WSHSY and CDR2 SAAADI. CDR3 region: CASSGIDSLIDRAFF. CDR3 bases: TGCGCCAGCAGTGGCATAGACAGCCTCATTGATCGAGCTTTCTTT.

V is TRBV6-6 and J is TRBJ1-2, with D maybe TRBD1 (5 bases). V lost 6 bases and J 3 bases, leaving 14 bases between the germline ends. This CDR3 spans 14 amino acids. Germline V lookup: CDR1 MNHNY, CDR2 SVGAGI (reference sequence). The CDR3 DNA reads TGTGCCAGCAGCCTTAAGGACACCTACTATGGCTACACCTTC. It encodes CASSLKDTYYGYTF.

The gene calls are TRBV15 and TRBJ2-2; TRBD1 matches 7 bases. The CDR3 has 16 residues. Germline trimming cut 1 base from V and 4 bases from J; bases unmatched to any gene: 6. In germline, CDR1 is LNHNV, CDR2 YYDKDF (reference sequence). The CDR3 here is CATSRGPQGSTGELFF. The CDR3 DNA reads TGTGCCACCAGCAGAGGTCCACAGGGGTCCACCGGGGAGCTGTTTTTT.

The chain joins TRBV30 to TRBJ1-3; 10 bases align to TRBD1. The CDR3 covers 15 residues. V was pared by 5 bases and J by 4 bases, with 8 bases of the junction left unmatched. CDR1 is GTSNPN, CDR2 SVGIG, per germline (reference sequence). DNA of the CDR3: TGTGCCTGGGCAACGGGACAGGGGCCAGGAAACACCATATATTTT. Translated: CAWATGQGPGNTIYF.

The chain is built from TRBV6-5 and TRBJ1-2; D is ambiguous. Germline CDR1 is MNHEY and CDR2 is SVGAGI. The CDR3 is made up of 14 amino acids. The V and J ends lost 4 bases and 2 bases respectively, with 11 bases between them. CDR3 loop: CASSFARLNYGYTF. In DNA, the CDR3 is TGTGCCAGCAGTTTCGCAAGACTAAACTATGGCTACACCTTC.

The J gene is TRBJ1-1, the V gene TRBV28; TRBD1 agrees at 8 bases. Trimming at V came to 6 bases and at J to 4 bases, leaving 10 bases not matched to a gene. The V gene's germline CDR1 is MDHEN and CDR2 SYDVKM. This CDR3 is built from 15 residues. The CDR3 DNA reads TGTGCCAGCAGCTCGGGGACAGGCATAATCACTGAAGCTTTCTTT. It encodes CASSSGTGIITEAFF.

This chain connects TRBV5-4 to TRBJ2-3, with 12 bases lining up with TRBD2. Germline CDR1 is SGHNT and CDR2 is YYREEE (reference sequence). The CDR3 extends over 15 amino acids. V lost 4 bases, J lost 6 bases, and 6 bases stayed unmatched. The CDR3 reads CASSPGLAGKDTQYF. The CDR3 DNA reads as TGTGCCAGCAGCCCCGGACTAGCGGGAAAGGATACGCAGTATTTT.

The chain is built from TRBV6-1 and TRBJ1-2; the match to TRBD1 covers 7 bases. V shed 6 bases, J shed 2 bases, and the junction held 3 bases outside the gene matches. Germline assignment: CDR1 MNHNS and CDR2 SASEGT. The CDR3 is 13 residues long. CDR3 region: CASRQTGNYGYTF. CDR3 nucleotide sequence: TGTGCCAGCAGACAGACAGGGAACTATGGCTACACCTTC.

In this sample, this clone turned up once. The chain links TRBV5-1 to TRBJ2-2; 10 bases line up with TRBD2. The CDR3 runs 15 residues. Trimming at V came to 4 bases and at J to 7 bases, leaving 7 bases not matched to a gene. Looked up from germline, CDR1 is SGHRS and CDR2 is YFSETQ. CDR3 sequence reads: CASSPTSGIFGELFF. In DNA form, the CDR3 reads TGCGCCAGCAGCCCCACTAGCGGGATCTTCGGGGAGCTGTTTTTT.

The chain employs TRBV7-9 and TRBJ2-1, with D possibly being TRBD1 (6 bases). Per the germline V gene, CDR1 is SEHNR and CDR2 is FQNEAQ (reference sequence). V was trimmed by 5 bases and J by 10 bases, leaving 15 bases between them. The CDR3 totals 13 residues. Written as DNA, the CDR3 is TGTGCCAGCAGCATAAAACAGGGCCGCGAGCAGTTCTTC. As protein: CASSIKQGREQFF. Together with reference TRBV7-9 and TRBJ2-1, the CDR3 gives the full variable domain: DTGVSQNPRHKITKRGQNVTFRCDPISEHNRLYWYRQTLGQGPEFLTYFQNEAQLEKSRLLSDRFSAERPKGSFSTLEIQRTEQGDSAMYLCASSIKQGREQFFGPGTRLTVL.